The clone carrying this T cell receptor beta chain appeared a single time. The antigen remains undetermined. Primers included in the PCR were 60 Vbeta and 13 Jbeta primers. Sequencing was performed with immunoSEQ multiplex PCR; in TCRdb, only in-frame clones are kept and a portion is missing. Here the sample spans around 190,000 clones, less than 85% being singletons. CDR3 length: 13 residues. Germline CDR1 and CDR2: SGDLS and YYNGEE. Trimming took 0 bases from V and 5 from J, leaving 6 bases between them. This sample was taken from a study of cytomegalovirus exposure and HLA in healthy donors. Study-level findings and limits: Researchers reported from a later analysis that most CMV-associated TCR beta chains appeared HLA-restricted. The authors listed 150 to 200 TCR beta chains as cytomegalovirus-associated. Reports showed the classifier diagnosing cytomegalovirus status with high specificity and sensitivity.

The sequencing input was PBMCs. This rearrangement joins TRBV9 to TRBJ1-3; D remains ambiguous. The receptor was isolated from a man aged 30 to 39 in good health and CMV-seropositive. The CDR3 reads CASSVDYRNTIYF. The CDR3 nucleotides read TGTGCCAGCAGCGTAGATTACAGAAACACCATATATTTT.